Shown below are 14 T cell receptor beta chains from a single sample sequenced in a study of CD8+CD57+ T cells in acquired aplastic anemia. Sequenced patients had shown CD8+CD57+ cell expansion by flow cytometry. The TCR beta profiling, which covered VDJ combination and CDR3 sequence, was carried out using genomic DNA as the template. A single record per CDR3 protein comes from TCRdb applying MiXCR to the reads. The sample records hundreds of thousands of distinct CDR3 sequences, 82% being singletons. The sample was sorted CD4+, CD8+, or CD8+CD57+ T cells (not recorded which) from PBMCs. The receptors were sampled from a human donor with aplastic anemia.

The V call is TRBV7-2, the J call TRBJ2-7; 8 nucleotides match TRBD2. The CDR3 loop spans 15 amino acids. Germline V gene data show CDR1 as SGHTA and CDR2 as FQGNSA. V was pared by 5 bases and J by 3 bases, with 9 bases of the junction left unmatched. The CDR3, as DNA: TGTGCCAGCAGCCCCGCCGGCGGGGGGAACTACGAGCAGTACTTC. It encodes CASSPAGGGNYEQYF.

As to this clonotype: The junction departs from germline at one end; a sequencing error may be responsible. The CDR3 is CAARRAAGIGYVQYF. CDR3 DNA sequence: TGTGCCGCCAGGAGGGCTGCGGGCATCGGGTACGTGCAGTACTTC. This chain joins TRBV7-9 and TRBJ2-7; TRBD2 might be the D (6 bases). The germline V gene encodes CDR1 SEHNR and CDR2 FQNEAQ (reference sequence). This CDR3 region has 15 residues.

The V and J genes are TRBV7-2 and TRBJ1-2; 7 bases align to TRBD1. CDR3 size: 16 residues. V gave up 1 base and J gave up 10 bases; unmatched junction bases: 15. CDR1 SGHTA and CDR2 FQGNSA come from the germline V gene. The CDR3 bases are TGTGCCAGCAGCTTAGAGCTGACAGGGAACACTGAAGCCTACACCTTC. This translates into CASSLELTGNTEAYTF.

The rearrangement uses TRBV2 and TRBJ1-1, with D maybe TRBD1 (6 bases). The V gene's germline CDR1 is SNHLY and CDR2 FYNNEI. This CDR3 region has 17 residues. Trimming left V 6 bases short and J 8 bases short, with 28 bases between. CDR3 coding DNA: TGTGCCAGCAGCGGGGGGGGGCGACATGGACGGAACTTCGAAGCTTTCTTT. This encodes CASSGGGRHGRNFEAFF.

The chain has TRBV9 and TRBJ2-1; D is possibly TRBD1 (6 bases). This CDR3 has 16 amino acids. Looked up from germline, CDR1 is SGDLS and CDR2 is YYNGEE. The V end lost 4 bases, the J end lost 9 bases, and 23 bases lay between the germline ends. CDR3 sequence reads: CASSQGRGTRHFEQFF. In DNA form, the CDR3 reads TGTGCCAGCAGCCAGGGGCGCGGTACCCGGCATTTTGAGCAGTTCTTC.

The chain links TRBV7-4 to TRBJ2-5; D is possibly TRBD2 (5 bases). The length of the CDR3 is 15 residues. V was clipped by 4 bases and J by 10 bases, with 22 bases between them. Per the germline V gene, CDR1 is SGHVT and CDR2 is SQSDAQ. CDR3 DNA sequence: TGTGCCAGCAGCTCAGCGATGACACGGGAAGTGATCCAGTACTTC. Encoded protein: CASSSAMTREVIQYF.

As concerns this clonotype: Likely a read error: the CDR3 ends without its conserved phenylalanine or tryptophan. The V and J genes are TRBV7-9 and TRBJ2-1; TRBD2 might be the D (5 bases). Germline V gives CDR1 SEHNR, CDR2 FQNEAQ (reference sequence). The V gene lost 6 bases and the J gene lost 8 bases, with 14 bases spanning the gap. CDR3 size: 13 residues. The CDR3 region has the DNA TGTGCCAGCAGTGCCGGGGAGACCCATGAGCAGTTCTCA. Protein sequence: CASSAGETHEQFS.

The chain employs TRBV7-8 and TRBJ2-6; no reliable D call. Between the trimmed V and J ends, which lost 1 base and 16 bases, there was a span of 20 bases. The CDR3 has 15 amino acids. The germline CDR1 and CDR2 sequences are SGHVS and FQNEAQ. CDR3 coding DNA: TGTGCCAGCAGCTTAGACGCCGCTGGGGATACCGAGCTGACTTTC. As protein: CASSLDAAGDTELTF.

The chain recombines TRBV11-3 with TRBJ2-1; D assignment may be TRBD1 or TRBD2 (6 bases each). The germline gives CDR1 SGHNT, CDR2 YENEEA. V lost 7 bases and J 8 bases, leaving 24 bases between the germline ends. This CDR3 contains 16 residues. DNA of the CDR3: TGTGCCAGCACAAGACAGGCCAACGCGGGGAGCGATGAGCAGTTCTTC. Translation: CASTRQANAGSDEQFF.

This chain connects TRBV9 to TRBJ2-1; tentatively, D is TRBD1 (5 bases). CDR1 is SGDLS, CDR2 YYNGEE, per germline. The CDR3 is made up of 13 amino acids. V lost 0 bases and J 8 bases, leaving 9 bases between the germline ends. The DNA of the CDR3 is TGTGCCAGCAGCGTAGGGGGCGATCATGAGCAGTTCTTC. It encodes CASSVGGDHEQFF. Full variable domain (rest looked up from reference TRBV9 and TRBJ2-1): DSGVTQTPKHLITATGQRVTLRCSPRSGDLSVYWYQQSLDQGLQFLIQYYNGEERAKGNILERFSAQQFPDLHSELNLSSLELGDSALYFCASSVGGDHEQFFGPGTRLTVL.

Worth noting for this clonotype: At one of its ends the junction is not consistent with the germline gene, which may arise from a read error. V gene TRBV2 combines with J gene TRBJ2-3; perhaps TRBD2 as D (6 bases). Germline assignment: CDR1 SNHLY and CDR2 FYNNEI. The CDR3 runs to 15 residues. The chain's CDR3 is CASSPDGGVPAKQFF. The DNA for the CDR3 is TGTGCCAGCAGCCCAGATGGCGGGGTTCCAGCTAAGCAGTTCTTT.

DNA for the CDR3: TGTGCCAGCAGCTTTGCGCCAGACCCGGATACCCTTTATTTT. The encoded protein is CASSFAPDPDTLYF. The chain recombines TRBV7-8 with TRBJ2-3; D remains unclear. V lost 3 bases, J lost 15 bases, and 22 bases lay in between. This CDR3 has 14 amino acids. The germline V gene encodes CDR1 SGHVS and CDR2 FQNEAQ.

The table lists this clonotype with a count of one. As the CDR3 is not closed by the conserved phenylalanine or tryptophan, this likely results from a read error. The limits of the CDR3 on the DNA are not certain, so only TCRdb's listed CDR3 is given. V gene TRBV7-9 combines with J gene TRBJ2-5; the table's D gene call, TRBD1, was not cross checked with the DNA. The CDR3 is 11 residues long, counting both termini. Looked up from germline, CDR1 is SEHNR and CDR2 is FQNEAQ (reference sequence). This chain's CDR3 is CASSLYRYPDT.

As concerns this clonotype: An end of the junction does not agree with germline; a read error may underlie this. The V call is TRBV7-3, the J call TRBJ2-5; D remains unclear. The CDR3 totals 14 residues. The germline V gene has CDR1 SGHTA and CDR2 FQGTGA. The CDR3: CATSRASDHETQYF. The CDR3 DNA is TGTGCCACCAGCAGAGCGTCAGACCACGAGACGCAGTACTTC.